The clone carrying this TCR beta chain was seen only a few times. Its antigen is undetermined. This entry belongs to a study of post-analysis software for immune sequencing data. Broader study findings: Patients used roughly five TRBV segments, including TRBV5-6, TRBV5-1 and TRBV20-1, more often than controls.

Germline trimming cut 2 bases from V and 2 bases from J; bases unmatched to any gene: 7. Per the germline V gene, CDR1 is MNHEY and CDR2 is SVGEGT. This CDR3 comprises 17 residues. Unique molecular identifiers were carried by the TCR beta cDNA libraries. TCRdb re-called the PCR reads through MiXCR, storing one row per CDR3 protein. The sample lists about 770,000 distinct CDR3 sequences, under 60% occurring once. The sequencing input was blood. The V call is TRBV6-2 or TRBV6-3, the J call TRBJ1-2; the match to TRBD1 covers 11 bases. This receptor was taken from a girl between 10 and 17 years old with multiple sclerosis. CDR3: CASSYEGQGESNYGYTF. CDR3 coding DNA: TGTGCCAGCAGTTACGAGGGACAGGGGGAATCCAACTATGGCTACACCTTC.